These 6 T cell receptor beta chains were all obtained from the same sample, sequenced in a study of T cell repertoires in cytomegalovirus infection (dated by TCRdb to the late 2010s). Data came from an Illumina HiSeq 1500. TCRdb reanalyzed the raw reads on its own, using fastp at Q25 for trimming and MiXCR for clone calling, and kept in-frame beta chains. Identical CDR3 protein sequences are pooled into one entry, listed with their most common genes and DNA. This sample holds a few hundred thousand distinct CDR3 sequences; roughly 17% were observed only once. About 12% of the sample comes from the top ten. The sequenced material came from PBMCs. The receptors originated from a human donor in good health (CMV status not recorded). Some clones in this sample may be carry-over from other donors' samples.

This clonotype has only a few counts. The rearrangement uses TRBV6-2 or TRBV6-3 and TRBJ2-1; D is perhaps TRBD1 (5 bases). The CDR3 consists of 13 residues. V was cut by 0 bases and J by 6 bases, with 6 bases left in between. CDR1 is MNHEY and CDR2 is SVGEGT in the germline V gene. The CDR3 nucleotides are TGTGCCAGCAGTTACTCCCAGGGCAATGAGCAGTTCTTC. It specifies CASSYSQGNEQFF.

The CDR3 sequence is CASRQAGGGNNEQFF. The CDR3 DNA follows: TGTGCCAGCAGGCAAGCGGGGGGTGGAAACAATGAGCAGTTCTTC. The chain uses TRBV25-1 and TRBJ2-1; 9 bases are shared with TRBD2. CDR3 size: 15 residues. In germline, CDR1 is MGHDK, CDR2 SYGVNS. With V trimmed by 6 bases and J by 5 bases, 8 bases remained unmatched.

V is TRBV20-1 and J is TRBJ2-7, with 10 bases fitting TRBD1. Germline CDR1 is DFQATT and CDR2 is SNEGSKA (reference sequence). The CDR3 spans 14 residues. After removal of 5 bases from V and 3 bases from J, the junction contained 7 bases not matched to a gene. The chain's CDR3 is CSASAGTGVYEQYF. The CDR3 coding sequence is TGCAGTGCTTCTGCCGGGACAGGGGTCTACGAGCAGTACTTC.

The chain is built from TRBV6-1 and TRBJ2-2; tentative D call: TRBD2 (6 bases). The V end was cut by 8 bases, the J end by 7 bases, with 17 bases between. The CDR3 has 14 amino acids. The germline V gene encodes CDR1 MNHNS and CDR2 SASEGT. The chain's CDR3 is CASDLATGHGELFF. The CDR3 nucleotides read TGTGCCAGCGACCTAGCGACGGGGCACGGGGAGCTGTTTTTT.

The chain links TRBV4-1 to TRBJ1-5, with no clear D. The CDR3 is 17 residues long. Germline CDR1 is MGHRA and CDR2 is YSYEKL. Trimming left V 3 bases short and J 3 bases short, with 18 bases between. In DNA, the CDR3 is TGCGCCAGCAGCCAGGGGATCGCCAGATCCTCCAATCAGCCCCAGCATTTT. Its protein is CASSQGIARSSNQPQHF.

The J gene is TRBJ2-2, the V gene TRBV20-1; 9 bases align to TRBD2. J lost 7 bases, V lost 3 bases, and 9 bases had no gene match. The CDR3 totals 15 residues. CDR1 and CDR2 (germline): DFQATT, SNEGSKA (reference sequence). CDR3 bases: TGCAGTGCTAGTTTGTCTAGCGGGGTGTACGGGGAGCTGTTTTTT. This codes for CSASLSSGVYGELFF.